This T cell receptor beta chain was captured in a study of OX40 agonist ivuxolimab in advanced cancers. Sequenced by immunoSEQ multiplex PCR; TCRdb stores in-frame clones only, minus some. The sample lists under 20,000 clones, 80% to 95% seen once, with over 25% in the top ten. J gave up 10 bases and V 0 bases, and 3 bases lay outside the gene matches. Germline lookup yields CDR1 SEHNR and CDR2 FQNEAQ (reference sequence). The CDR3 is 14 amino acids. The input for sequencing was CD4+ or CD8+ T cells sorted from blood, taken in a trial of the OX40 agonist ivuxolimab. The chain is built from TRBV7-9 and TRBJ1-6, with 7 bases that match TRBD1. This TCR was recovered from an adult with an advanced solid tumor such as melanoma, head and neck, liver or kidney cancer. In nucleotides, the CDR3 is TGTGCCAGCAGCTTAGCGACAGGGATATCACCCCTCCACTTT. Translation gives CASSLATGISPLHF. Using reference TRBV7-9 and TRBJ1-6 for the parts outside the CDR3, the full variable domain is DTGVSQNPRHKITKRGQNVTFRCDPISEHNRLYWYRQTLGQGPEFLTYFQNEAQLEKSRLLSDRFSAERPKGSFSTLEIQRTEQGDSAMYLCASSLATGISPLHFGNGTRLTVT.